The 17 T cell receptor beta chains below were found in one sample sequenced in a study of blood T cell repertoires in COVID-19. Some clones are missing from TCRdb's copy, which holds only in-frame ones; the method was immunoSEQ multiplex PCR. The table lists under 20,000 clones, 85% to 95% of them singletons. The sample taken for sequencing was peripheral blood. The receptor set was obtained from a human donor in a cohort sampled during active COVID-19.

A single count supports this clone. The V call is TRBV10-3, the J call TRBJ1-2; D is possibly TRBD1 (6 bases). Trimming took 4 bases from V and 2 from J, leaving 11 bases between them. CDR1 is ENHRY, CDR2 SYGVKD, per germline. The CDR3 runs to 14 residues. The CDR3 bases are TGTGCCATCAGTGTGGGCAGGGGAAACTATGGCTACACCTTC. Translation gives CAISVGRGNYGYTF.

The chain has TRBV5-6 and TRBJ1-1, with 7 bases that match TRBD1. Germline V gene lookup returns CDR1 SGHDT and CDR2 YYEEEE. Trimming cost V 5 bases and J 1 base; bases outside gene matches: 8. The length of the CDR3 is 15 residues. DNA of the CDR3: TGTGCCAGCAGTATGATGAACAGGGGGAACACTGAAGCTTTCTTT. Its translation is CASSMMNRGNTEAFF.

This clone was counted once. V is TRBV7-9 and J is TRBJ2-7; D not certain. The germline gives CDR1 SEHNR, CDR2 FQNEAQ (reference sequence). The ends were cut back, 4 bases at V and 5 bases at J, with 9 bases in the middle. The CDR3 loop spans 12 amino acids. The CDR3 region has the DNA TGTGCCAGCAGCTCCTACTTAGACGAGCAGTACTTC. Translated, it gives CASSSYLDEQYF.

This chain links TRBV4-2 with TRBJ2-3; D not certain. V was clipped by 4 bases and J by 3 bases, with 32 bases between them. The V gene's germline CDR1 is LGHNA and CDR2 YNFKEQ. The CDR3 has 21 residues. CDR3 in amino acids: CASSPPQSVSQSPPWTDTQYF. Here the CDR3 DNA reads TGTGCCAGCAGCCCCCCCCAAAGCGTCTCGCAAAGCCCCCCTTGGACAGATACGCAGTATTTT.

V is TRBV16 and J is TRBJ2-1; no firm D call. Between the trimmed V and J ends, which lost 0 bases and 9 bases, there was a span of 6 bases. Per germline, CDR1 KGHSY and CDR2 FQNENV. The CDR3 totals 12 residues. The chain's CDR3 is CASSQSALEQFF. The CDR3 DNA is TGTGCCAGCAGCCAATCGGCCCTTGAGCAGTTCTTC. Variable domain in full (rest from reference TRBV16 and TRBJ2-1): GEEVAQTPKHLVRGEGQKAKLYCAPIKGHSYVFWYQQVLKNEFKFLISFQNENVFDETGMPKERFSAKCLPNSPCSLEIQATKLEDSAVYFCASSQSALEQFFGPGTRLTVL.

The V call is TRBV19, the J call TRBJ1-2; tentative D call: TRBD1 (6 bases). Trimming cost V 4 bases and J 6 bases, with 15 bases left between them. Germline V gives CDR1 LNHDA, CDR2 SQIVND (reference sequence). The CDR3 spans 14 residues. The CDR3 DNA follows: TGTGCCAGTAGTAATCTAGGACAGTTGAATGGCTACACCTTC. It specifies CASSNLGQLNGYTF.

This clone was detected once. In nucleotides, the CDR3 is TGTGCCAGCAGTTACGAGTGGGGGGGGCCCGACACCGGGGAGCTGTTTTTT. This encodes CASSYEWGGPDTGELFF. This chain connects TRBV6-2 or TRBV6-3 to TRBJ2-2; a possible D gene is TRBD2 (7 bases). The germline V gene has CDR1 MNHEY and CDR2 SVGEGT. Trimming removed 2 bases at V and 3 bases at J, with 16 bases between. The CDR3 has 17 residues.

This sequence joins TRBV20-1 and TRBJ1-5; possibly TRBD1 for D (6 bases). Trimming stripped 3 bases from V and 0 bases from J, with 12 bases between. CDR3 length: 15 residues. Germline CDR1 and CDR2: DFQATT and SNEGSKA (reference sequence). The CDR3 is CSASRQALSNQPQHF. As DNA, the CDR3 is TGCAGTGCTAGTCGACAGGCACTTAGCAATCAGCCCCAGCATTTT.

This rearrangement joins TRBV4-3 to TRBJ2-3; D might be TRBD1 (5 bases). The CDR3 loop spans 13 amino acids. Germline CDR1 reads LGHNA; CDR2 reads YSLEER. V was shortened by 1 base and J by 6 bases, with 8 bases between the two germline ends. As DNA, the CDR3 is TGCGCCAGCAGCCAAGCTAAGGGGGATACGCAGTATTTT. It translates to CASSQAKGDTQYF.

The chain is built from TRBV2 and TRBJ2-3; 13 bases are shared with TRBD2. The junction had 8 bases not matched to a gene; V was cut back by 10 bases and J by 1 base. Germline CDR1 reads SNHLY; CDR2 reads FYNNEI. The CDR3 runs 16 residues. The CDR3 protein is CATTSGGALRTDTQYF. DNA of the CDR3: TGTGCCACTACTAGCGGGGGGGCCTTACGCACAGATACGCAGTATTTT.

V and J are TRBV7-6 and TRBJ2-7; D is perhaps TRBD1 (5 bases). Germline V gives CDR1 SGHVS, CDR2 FNYEAQ. Between the trimmed V and J ends, which lost 5 bases and 5 bases, there was a span of 19 bases. This CDR3 has 15 amino acids. CDR3 in DNA: TGTGCCAGCAGCCCCGAAGTGAGACAGTTCCACGAGCAGTACTTC. Translating gives CASSPEVRQFHEQYF.

This clone has a single count. This chain links TRBV6-5 with TRBJ1-2; TRBD1 aligns across 7 bases. This CDR3 comprises 13 residues. Germline V lookup: CDR1 MNHEY, CDR2 SVGAGI. The V and J ends lost 5 bases and 6 bases, in that order; junction bases with no gene match: 6. CDR3 sequence (DNA): TGTGCCAGCAGTAGACAGGGAGGCGATGGCTACACCTTC. It yields the protein CASSRQGGDGYTF.

The chain recombines TRBV19 with TRBJ1-2; tentatively, D is TRBD1 (6 bases). The CDR3 extends over 15 amino acids. V was clipped by 9 bases and J by 5 bases, with 22 bases between them. Germline V gene data show CDR1 as LNHDA and CDR2 as SQIVND (reference sequence). The CDR3 loop is CASSTSWTEQYGYTF. The DNA for the CDR3 is TGTGCCAGCTCTACATCCTGGACAGAACAGTATGGCTACACCTTC.

The chain carries TRBV6-5 and TRBJ1-2; TRBD1 aligns across 7 bases. CDR3 length equals 15 residues. Per the germline V gene, CDR1 is MNHEY and CDR2 is SVGAGI. V gave up 6 bases and J gave up 7 bases; unmatched junction bases: 14. CDR3 loop: CASRGLDRELGGYTF. The CDR3 DNA reads as TGTGCCAGCAGAGGCCTTGACAGGGAATTGGGTGGCTACACCTTC.

The chain uses TRBV6-5 and TRBJ2-5, with D tentatively TRBD2 (6 bases). The CDR3 extends over 14 amino acids. Trimming cost V 10 bases and J 5 bases, with 20 bases left between them. Germline CDR1 and CDR2: MNHEY and SVGAGI. The CDR3 DNA reads as TGTGCCACCAAGGAAGGCGGGGTCTATGAGACCCAGTACTTC. The encoded protein is CATKEGGVYETQYF.

The rearrangement links TRBV7-9 to TRBJ2-3; D possibly corresponds to TRBD1 (6 bases). Trimming pared 5 bases from V and 1 base from J, leaving 13 bases between. The CDR3 sequence is 15 residues long. Germline V gene sequence: CDR1 SEHNR, CDR2 FQNEAQ (reference sequence). The CDR3 is CASSGQTSGTDTQYF. Written as DNA, the CDR3 is TGTGCCAGCAGCGGACAGACCTCTGGCACAGATACGCAGTATTTT.

The rearrangement uses TRBV7-6 and TRBJ1-6; 9 bases align to TRBD1. Looked up from germline, CDR1 is SGHVS and CDR2 is FNYEAQ. The V gene end was trimmed by 5 bases and the J gene end by 10 bases; junction bases not matched to a gene: 12. The CDR3 is made up of 16 amino acids. The CDR3 here is CASSPLWGQGMSPLHF. The CDR3 DNA reads as TGTGCCAGCAGCCCTTTGTGGGGACAGGGTATGTCACCCCTCCACTTT.